Below are 26 T cell receptor beta chains sequenced from a single sample in a study of shared clonotypes between healthy human individuals. The data were produced by immunoSEQ multiplex PCR, yet TCRdb's version contains in-frame clones alone and is incomplete. The sample includes a few million clones, around 95% of them seen just once. Positively selected for CCR7, the CD45RO-negative cells used as naive CD8 cells excluded terminally differentiated effector memory CD45RA+ cells. What was sequenced was naive CD8+ T cells from PBMCs. The receptors here all came from a man between 18 and 35 years old in good health. Some clones in this sample may be carry-over from other donors' samples.

The gene calls are TRBV27 and TRBJ2-7; D may be TRBD1 (5 bases). Per germline, CDR1 MNHEY and CDR2 SMNVEV (reference sequence). V lost 5 bases, J lost 2 bases, and 19 bases lay in between. This CDR3 spans 16 amino acids. As DNA, the CDR3 is TGTGCCAGCAGTCCCTCCCTGGGGCAGCATACCTACGAGCAGTACTTC. It is translated as CASSPSLGQHTYEQYF.

The genes are TRBV7-9 and TRBJ2-1, with D possibly being TRBD2 (6 bases). Trimming took 5 bases from V and 10 from J, leaving 15 bases between them. The length of the CDR3 is 13 residues. Germline V gene data show CDR1 as SEHNR and CDR2 as FQNEAQ (reference sequence). The CDR3 DNA sequence: TGTGCCAGCAGCATCGGGAGTCAAGAGGAGCAGTTCTTC. The encoded protein is CASSIGSQEEQFF.

This clone showed up just once. The chain has TRBV15 and TRBJ2-1; 12 positions agree with TRBD2. Germline V CDR1 and CDR2: LNHNV, YYDKDF (reference sequence). J was trimmed by 5 bases and V by 4 bases; bases with no gene match: 3. The CDR3 is made up of 15 amino acids. CDR3 amino acids: CATSTSGRANNEQFF. CDR3 bases: TGTGCCACCAGCACTAGCGGGAGGGCCAACAATGAGCAGTTCTTC.

V gene TRBV7-9 combines with J gene TRBJ2-1; the match to TRBD2 covers 11 bases. From germline, CDR1 is SEHNR and CDR2 FQNEAQ (reference sequence). After removal of 5 bases from V and 10 bases from J, the junction contained 13 bases not matched to a gene. This CDR3 has 16 residues. The CDR3 bases are TGTGCCAGCAGCGGAGAGACTAGCGGGAAAGCGCAGGAGCAGTTCTTC. It codes for CASSGETSGKAQEQFF.

A word on this clone: The sample holds other DNA sequences that translate to the same CDR3. The rearrangement uses TRBV28 and TRBJ2-5, with a tentative D call TRBD1 (5 bases). This CDR3 contains 13 residues. The V end lost 1 base, the J end lost 3 bases, and 6 bases lay between the germline ends. The germline gives CDR1 MDHEN, CDR2 SYDVKM. The CDR3 sequence: CASSLSQEETQYF. CDR3 nucleotide sequence: TGTGCCAGCAGTTTATCACAGGAAGAGACCCAGTACTTC.

About this clone: This sample includes further DNA sequences coding for the same CDR3. The chain recombines TRBV7-9 with TRBJ2-5; D gene unclear. Per the germline V gene, CDR1 is SEHNR and CDR2 is FQNEAQ (reference sequence). This CDR3 is built from 12 residues. V lost 2 bases and J lost 2, with 3 bases in between. The CDR3 sequence: CASSLTQETQYF. Here the CDR3 DNA reads TGTGCCAGCAGCTTAACACAAGAGACCCAGTACTTC.

The chain recombines TRBV7-9 with TRBJ2-7; D may be TRBD1 or TRBD2 (5 bases each). The CDR3 sequence is 13 residues long. CDR1 is SEHNR, CDR2 FQNEAQ, per germline (reference sequence). The CDR3: CAKRGRGSYEQYF. In DNA, the CDR3 is TGTGCTAAGAGGGGAAGGGGCTCCTACGAGCAGTACTTC.

The chain employs TRBV19 and TRBJ1-5; TRBD1 agrees at 8 bases. The CDR3 spans 14 residues. After removal of 3 bases from V and 7 bases from J, the junction contained 5 bases not matched to a gene. Per the germline V gene, CDR1 is LNHDA and CDR2 is SQIVND (reference sequence). The CDR3 reads CASSIGTGIQPQHF. Here the CDR3 DNA reads TGTGCCAGTAGTATTGGGACAGGAATCCAGCCCCAGCATTTT.

The chain employs TRBV25-1 and TRBJ1-4; D is undetermined. The ends were cut back, 2 bases at V and 13 bases at J, with 8 bases in the middle. The CDR3 sequence is 11 residues long. Looked up from germline, CDR1 is MGHDK and CDR2 is SYGVNS. The CDR3 nucleotides are TGTGCCAGCAGTGAAGGGATGGGACTGTTTTTT. As protein: CASSEGMGLFF.

The J gene is TRBJ1-2, the V gene TRBV2, with D maybe TRBD1 (6 bases). From germline, CDR1 is SNHLY and CDR2 FYNNEI. The CDR3 has 11 residues. V shed 5 bases and J shed 9 bases, with 10 bases lying between them. The CDR3 DNA sequence: TGTGCCAGCAGTCGGACAGAGAGCTACACCTTC. Translated: CASSRTESYTF.

The genes are TRBV28 and TRBJ1-4; weak D call: TRBD1 (6 bases). The germline V gene encodes CDR1 MDHEN and CDR2 SYDVKM. Trimming removed 6 bases from V and 5 bases from J, with 19 bases in between. This CDR3 is built from 16 residues. The DNA for the CDR3 is TGTGCCAGCAGCCGAGGGGACACAAGTCCGAATGAAAAACTGTTTTTT. Its translation: CASSRGDTSPNEKLFF.

This clone was detected once. The rearrangement joins TRBV7-2 to TRBJ2-5; the match to TRBD2 covers 9 bases. The V and J ends lost 2 bases and 5 bases, in that order; junction bases with no gene match: 6. The CDR3 extends over 15 amino acids. Germline CDR1 SGHTA, CDR2 FQGNSA. CDR3 coding DNA: TGTGCCAGCAGCTTATATCGCGGGAGGGCCGAGACCCAGTACTTC. It translates to CASSLYRGRAETQYF.

This sequence joins TRBV28 and TRBJ1-5, with D possibly TRBD1 on 5 matching bases. Germline V lookup: CDR1 MDHEN, CDR2 SYDVKM. Trimming removed 6 bases from V and 5 bases from J, with 14 bases in between. The CDR3 runs 14 residues. CDR3 amino acids: CASRRWDRDQPQHF. DNA of the CDR3: TGTGCCAGCAGGAGGTGGGACCGAGATCAGCCCCAGCATTTT.

In its sample, this clone was seen once. The genes are TRBV11-2 and TRBJ2-5; 12 bases map to TRBD2. The DNA end is more similar to TRBJ2-7, so the J call may be wrong. Germline values: CDR1 SGHAT, CDR2 FQNNGV. This CDR3 is built from 16 residues. Written as DNA, the CDR3 is TGTGCCAGCAGCCGCGATCCGGGACTAGCGGGCTACGAGCAGTACTTC. Translation gives CASSRDPGLAGYEQYF.

This chain joins TRBV9 and TRBJ2-3, with TRBD2 identical over 12 bases. V dropped 3 bases and J dropped 1; count of bases not matched to a gene: 6. CDR1 is SGDLS, CDR2 YYNGEE, per germline. The CDR3 runs to 17 residues. This CDR3 reads CASSETGLAGRTDTQYF. Here the CDR3 DNA reads TGTGCCAGCAGCGAGACAGGACTAGCGGGACGCACAGATACGCAGTATTTT.

V is TRBV11-1 and J is TRBJ1-1; D is uncertain. V was shortened by 4 bases and J by 0 bases, with 6 bases between the two germline ends. CDR1 is SGHAT and CDR2 is FQDESV in the germline V gene (reference sequence). The CDR3 is 13 amino acids. CDR3 DNA: TGTGCCAGCAGCTACAGTATGAACACTGAAGCTTTCTTT. Protein sequence: CASSYSMNTEAFF.

Concerning this clone: This specimen includes other DNA sequences encoding the same CDR3. V and J are TRBV7-9 and TRBJ2-1, with a tentative D call TRBD2 (6 bases). CDR1 is SEHNR and CDR2 is FQNEAQ in the germline V gene (reference sequence). V was trimmed by 0 bases and J by 2 bases, leaving 8 bases between them. The CDR3 totals 15 residues. This chain's CDR3 is CASSLASGTYNEQFF. The CDR3 region has the DNA TGTGCCAGCAGCTTAGCTAGCGGAACCTACAATGAGCAGTTCTTC.

V gene TRBV6-5 combines with J gene TRBJ2-1, with D possibly being TRBD1 (6 bases). Germline V CDR1 and CDR2: MNHEY, SVGAGI. This CDR3 spans 13 amino acids. V gave up 8 bases and J gave up 4 bases, with 12 bases separating them. The CDR3 loop is CASGFRGYNEQFF. The CDR3 nucleotides are TGTGCCAGCGGATTCAGGGGATACAATGAGCAGTTCTTC.

This clone has just one count. The chain uses TRBV30 and TRBJ2-1, with a tentative D call TRBD2 (6 bases). V was cut by 4 bases and J by 3 bases, with 19 bases left in between. The CDR3 spans 16 residues. CDR1 is GTSNPN and CDR2 is SVGIG in the germline V gene (reference sequence). The CDR3 is CAWTTLRGINYNEQFF. CDR3 in DNA: TGTGCCTGGACCACACTCCGGGGGATTAACTACAATGAGCAGTTCTTC. Variable domain in full (rest from reference TRBV30 and TRBJ2-1): SQTIHQWPATLVQPVGSPLSLECTVEGTSNPNLYWYRQAAGRGLQLLFYSVGIGQISSEVPQNLSASRPQDRQFILSSKKLLLSDSGFYLCAWTTLRGINYNEQFFGPGTRLTVL.

V and J are TRBV7-9 and TRBJ1-2; 9 bases are a match to TRBD1. This CDR3 comprises 17 residues. Trimming took 8 bases from V and 4 from J; bases not matched to a gene: 17. CDR1 and CDR2 (germline): SEHNR, FQNEAQ (reference sequence). The CDR3 DNA is TGTGCCAGCCTTAACTCCGGGACAGGGCCCTTTGGCTATGGCTACACCTTC. Protein sequence: CASLNSGTGPFGYGYTF. Variable domain in full (rest from reference TRBV7-9 and TRBJ1-2): DTGVSQNPRHKITKRGQNVTFRCDPISEHNRLYWYRQTLGQGPEFLTYFQNEAQLEKSRLLSDRFSAERPKGSFSTLEIQRTEQGDSAMYLCASLNSGTGPFGYGYTFGSGTRLTVV.

With respect to this clone: At one end the junction does not follow the germline gene, possibly because of a read error. V and J are TRBV27 and TRBJ2-7; D not resolved. CDR1 is MNHEY and CDR2 is SMNVEV in the germline V gene (reference sequence). The CDR3 is 13 residues long. For the CDR3, the DNA is TGTGCCAGCAGTCCAACATACTCCTCCGAGCAGTACTTC. This translates into CASSPTYSSEQYF.

This clone was picked up a small number of times. The rearrangement joins TRBV10-3 to TRBJ1-3, with 9 bases lining up with TRBD1. The CDR3 covers 15 residues. Trimming removed 2 bases from V and 1 base from J; junction bases left unmatched: 0. Per the germline V gene, CDR1 is ENHRY and CDR2 is SYGVKD. The CDR3 region has the DNA TGTGCCATCAGTGAGGGGACAGGGTCTGGAAACACCATATATTTT. Translation: CAISEGTGSGNTIYF.

This chain connects TRBV2 to TRBJ2-7, with unresolved D. CDR1 is SNHLY and CDR2 is FYNNEI in the germline V gene. V lost 6 bases, J lost 4 bases, and 13 bases lay in between. The CDR3 consists of 13 residues. The CDR3 loop reads CASRPGIKYEQYF. For the CDR3, the DNA is TGTGCCAGCAGACCCGGAATAAAATACGAGCAGTACTTC.

V and J are TRBV7-2 and TRBJ1-2; D may be TRBD1 (5 bases). V was clipped by 0 bases and J by 0 bases, with 14 bases between them. The CDR3 is 17 amino acids. CDR1 and CDR2 from the germline V gene are SGHTA and FQGNSA. CDR3 protein: CASSLARQGLTNYGYTF. The CDR3 DNA follows: TGTGCCAGCAGCTTAGCCCGTCAGGGCCTTACTAACTATGGCTACACCTTC.

This chain uses TRBV6-4 with TRBJ2-6; no firm D call. Germline assignment: CDR1 MRHNA and CDR2 SNTAGT. V lost 3 bases and J 8 bases, leaving 11 bases between the germline ends. The CDR3 loop spans 14 amino acids. The CDR3 sequence is CASSEEMGTNVLTF. The CDR3 region has the DNA TGTGCCAGCAGTGAGGAAATGGGGACCAACGTCCTGACTTTC.

The chain joins TRBV19 to TRBJ1-4; D might be TRBD1 (6 bases). This CDR3 has 14 residues. Trimming left V 10 bases short and J 5 bases short, with 17 bases between. Per the germline V gene, CDR1 is LNHDA and CDR2 is SQIVND (reference sequence). The CDR3 nucleotides read TGTGCCACCCTGGGGGCAGGACGAAATGAAAAACTGTTTTTT. This sequence encodes CATLGAGRNEKLFF.